This TCR beta chain was obtained from a study of long-term antiretroviral therapy in people with HIV. The count of this clone is one. With survey level as its setting, the immunoSEQ assay was v3.0. Measured with immunoSEQ multiplex PCR; TCRdb has only the in-frame clones, and not every one. The sample yields some 27,000 clones, 84% seen once. After removal of 0 bases from V and 5 bases from J, the junction contained 4 bases not matched to a gene. Germline values: CDR1 MNHEY, CDR2 SVGAGI. CDR3 length: 16 residues. This TCR was recovered from a man between 18 and 29 years old with HIV. The chain joins TRBV6-5 to TRBJ2-2, with 9 bases lining up with TRBD1. Sequencing used unsorted PBMCs, obtained 0.4 years after starting antiretroviral therapy. The CDR3 region is CASSYSTGGGTGELFF. The DNA of the CDR3 is TGTGCCAGCAGTTACTCGACAGGGGGGGGTACCGGGGAGCTGTTTTTT.